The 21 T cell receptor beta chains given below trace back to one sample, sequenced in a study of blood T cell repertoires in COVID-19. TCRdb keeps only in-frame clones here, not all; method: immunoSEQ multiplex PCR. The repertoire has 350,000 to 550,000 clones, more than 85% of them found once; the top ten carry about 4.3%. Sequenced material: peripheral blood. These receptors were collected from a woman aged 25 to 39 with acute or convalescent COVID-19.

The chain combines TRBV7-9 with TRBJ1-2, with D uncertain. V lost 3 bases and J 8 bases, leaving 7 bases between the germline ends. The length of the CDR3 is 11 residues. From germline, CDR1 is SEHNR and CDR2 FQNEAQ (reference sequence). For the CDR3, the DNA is TGTGCCAGCAGCTTCGAGGTCGGCTACACCTTC. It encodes CASSFEVGYTF.

CDR3: CASSYSGTGLEQYF. The CDR3 DNA reads as TGTGCCAGCAGTTATTCCGGGACAGGGCTTGAGCAGTATTTT. The V and J genes are TRBV6-2 or TRBV6-3 and TRBJ2-3, with 9 bases identical to TRBD1. Trimming at V came to 3 bases and at J to 11 bases, leaving 9 bases not matched to a gene. Germline values: CDR1 MNHEY, CDR2 SVGEGT. The CDR3 runs to 14 residues.

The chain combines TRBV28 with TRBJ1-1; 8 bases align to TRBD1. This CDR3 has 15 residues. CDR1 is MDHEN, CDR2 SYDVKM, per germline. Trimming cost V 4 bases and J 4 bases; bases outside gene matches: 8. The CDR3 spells CASSSTGVGFTEAFF. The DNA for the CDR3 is TGTGCCAGCAGTTCGACAGGGGTAGGGTTCACTGAAGCTTTCTTT. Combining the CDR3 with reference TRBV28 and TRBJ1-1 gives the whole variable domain DVKVTQSSRYLVKRTGEKVFLECVQDMDHENMFWYRQDPGLGLRLIYFSYDVKMKEKGDIPEGYSVSREKKERFSLILESASTNQTSMYLCASSSTGVGFTEAFFGQGTRLTVV.

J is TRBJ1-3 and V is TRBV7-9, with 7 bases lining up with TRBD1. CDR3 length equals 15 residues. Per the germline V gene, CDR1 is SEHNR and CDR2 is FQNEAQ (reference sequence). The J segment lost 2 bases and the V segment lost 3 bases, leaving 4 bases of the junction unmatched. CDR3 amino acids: CASSFSDRAGNTIYF. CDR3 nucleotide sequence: TGTGCCAGCAGCTTTAGCGACAGGGCTGGAAACACCATATATTTT.

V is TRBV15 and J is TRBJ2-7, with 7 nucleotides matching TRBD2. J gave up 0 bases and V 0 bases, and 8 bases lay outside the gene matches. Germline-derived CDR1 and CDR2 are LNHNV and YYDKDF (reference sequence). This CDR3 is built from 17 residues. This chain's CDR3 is CATSREGGRGSSYEQYF. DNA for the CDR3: TGTGCCACCAGCAGAGAGGGAGGGAGGGGCTCCTCCTACGAGCAGTACTTC.

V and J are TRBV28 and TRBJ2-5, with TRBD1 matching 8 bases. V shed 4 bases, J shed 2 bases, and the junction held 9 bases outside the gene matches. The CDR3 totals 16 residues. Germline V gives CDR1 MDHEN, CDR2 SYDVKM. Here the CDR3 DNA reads TGTGCCAGCAGTTGGTACCCGGGACAGGTGCAAGAGACCCAGTACTTC. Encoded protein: CASSWYPGQVQETQYF.

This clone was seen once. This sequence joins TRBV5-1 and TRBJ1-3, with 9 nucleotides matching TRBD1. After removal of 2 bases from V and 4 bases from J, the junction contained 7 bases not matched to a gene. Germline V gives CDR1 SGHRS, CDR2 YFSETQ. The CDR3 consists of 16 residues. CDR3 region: CASSLRTGGEGNTIYF. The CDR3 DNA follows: TGCGCCAGCAGCTTACGTACAGGGGGCGAAGGAAACACCATATATTTT.

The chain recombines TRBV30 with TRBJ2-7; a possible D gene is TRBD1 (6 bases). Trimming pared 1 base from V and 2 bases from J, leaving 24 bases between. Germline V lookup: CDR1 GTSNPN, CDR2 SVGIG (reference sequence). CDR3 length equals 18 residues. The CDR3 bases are TGTGCCTGGAGTGCCAAACGCGCTACAGGGAAAGTTACCTACGAGCAGTACTTC. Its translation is CAWSAKRATGKVTYEQYF.

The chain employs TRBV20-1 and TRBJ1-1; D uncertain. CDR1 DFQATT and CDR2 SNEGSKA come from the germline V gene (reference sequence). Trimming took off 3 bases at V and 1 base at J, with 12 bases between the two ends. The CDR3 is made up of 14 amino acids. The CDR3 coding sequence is TGCAGTGCTAGTGATCGCAGGTCGAACACTGAAGCTTTCTTT. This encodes CSASDRRSNTEAFF.

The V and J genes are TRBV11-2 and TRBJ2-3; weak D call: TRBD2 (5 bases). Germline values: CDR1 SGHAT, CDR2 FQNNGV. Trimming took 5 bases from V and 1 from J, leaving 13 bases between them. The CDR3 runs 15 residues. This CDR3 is CASSPGGLRTDTQYF. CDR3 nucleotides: TGTGCCAGCAGCCCAGGCGGGCTTCGCACAGATACGCAGTATTTT.

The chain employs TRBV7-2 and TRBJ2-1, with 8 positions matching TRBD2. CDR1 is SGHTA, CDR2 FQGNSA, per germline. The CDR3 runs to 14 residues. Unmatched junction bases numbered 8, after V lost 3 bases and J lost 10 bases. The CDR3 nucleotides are TGTGCCAGCAGCTTTTCGGGGGGGCCCGGGGAGCAGTTCTTC. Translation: CASSFSGGPGEQFF.

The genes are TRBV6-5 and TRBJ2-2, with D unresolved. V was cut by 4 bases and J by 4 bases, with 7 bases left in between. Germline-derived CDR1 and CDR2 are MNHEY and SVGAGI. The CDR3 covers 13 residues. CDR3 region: CASSFRGTGELFF. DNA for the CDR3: TGTGCCAGCAGTTTTAGAGGCACCGGGGAGCTGTTTTTT.

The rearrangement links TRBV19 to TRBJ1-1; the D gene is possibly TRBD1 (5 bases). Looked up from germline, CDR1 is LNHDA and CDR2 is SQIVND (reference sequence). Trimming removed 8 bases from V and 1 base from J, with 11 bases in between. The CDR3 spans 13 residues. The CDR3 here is CASRETGNTEAFF. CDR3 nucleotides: TGTGCCAGTCGAGAAACAGGGAACACTGAAGCTTTCTTT. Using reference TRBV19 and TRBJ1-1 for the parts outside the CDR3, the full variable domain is DGGITQSPKYLFRKEGQNVTLSCEQNLNHDAMYWYRQDPGQGLRLIYYSQIVNDFQKGDIAEGYSVSREKKESFPLTVTSAQKNPTAFYLCASRETGNTEAFFGQGTRLTVV.

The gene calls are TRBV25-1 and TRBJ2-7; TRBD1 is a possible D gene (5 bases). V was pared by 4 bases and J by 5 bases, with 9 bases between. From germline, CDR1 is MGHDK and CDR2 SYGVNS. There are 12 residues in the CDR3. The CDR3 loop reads CASSARRDEQYF. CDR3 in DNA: TGTGCCAGCAGTGCACGCAGGGACGAGCAGTACTTC.

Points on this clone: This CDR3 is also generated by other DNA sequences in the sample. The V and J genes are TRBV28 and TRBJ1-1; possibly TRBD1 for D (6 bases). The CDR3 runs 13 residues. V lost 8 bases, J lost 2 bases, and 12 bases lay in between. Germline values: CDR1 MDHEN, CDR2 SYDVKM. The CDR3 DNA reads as TGTGCCAGCCTACAGGGCGGAAACACTGAAGCTTTCTTT. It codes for CASLQGGNTEAFF.

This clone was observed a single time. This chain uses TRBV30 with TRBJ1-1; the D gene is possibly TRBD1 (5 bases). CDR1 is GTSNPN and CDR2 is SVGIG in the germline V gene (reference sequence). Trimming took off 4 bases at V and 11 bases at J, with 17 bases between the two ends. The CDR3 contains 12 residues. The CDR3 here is CAWIHRSLGAFF. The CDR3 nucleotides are TGTGCCTGGATCCACAGGTCTTTAGGGGCTTTCTTT.

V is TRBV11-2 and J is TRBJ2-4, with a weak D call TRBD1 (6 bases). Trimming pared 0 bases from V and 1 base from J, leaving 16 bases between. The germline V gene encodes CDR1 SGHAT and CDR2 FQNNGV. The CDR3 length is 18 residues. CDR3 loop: CASSLDSSGQAAKNIQYF. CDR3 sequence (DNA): TGTGCCAGCAGCTTAGACTCCTCGGGACAAGCCGCCAAAAACATTCAGTACTTC.

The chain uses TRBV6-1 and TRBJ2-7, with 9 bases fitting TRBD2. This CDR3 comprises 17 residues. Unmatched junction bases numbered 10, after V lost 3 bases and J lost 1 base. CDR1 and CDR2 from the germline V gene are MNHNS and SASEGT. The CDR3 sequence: CASSEETMAGGSYEQYF. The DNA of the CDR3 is TGTGCCAGCAGTGAGGAGACGATGGCGGGGGGGTCCTACGAGCAGTACTTC.

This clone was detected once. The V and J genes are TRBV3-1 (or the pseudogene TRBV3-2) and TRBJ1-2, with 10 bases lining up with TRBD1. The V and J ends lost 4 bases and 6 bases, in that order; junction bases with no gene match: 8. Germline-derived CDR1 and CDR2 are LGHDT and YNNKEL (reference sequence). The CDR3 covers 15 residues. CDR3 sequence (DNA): TGTGCCAGCAGCCGAACGACAGGGGGCATAAATGGCTACACCTTC. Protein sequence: CASSRTTGGINGYTF.

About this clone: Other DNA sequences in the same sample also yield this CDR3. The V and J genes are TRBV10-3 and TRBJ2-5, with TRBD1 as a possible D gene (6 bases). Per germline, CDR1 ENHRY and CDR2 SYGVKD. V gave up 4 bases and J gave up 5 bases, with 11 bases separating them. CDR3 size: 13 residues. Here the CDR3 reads CAISAQGGETQYF. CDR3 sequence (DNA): TGTGCCATCAGTGCACAGGGCGGGGAGACCCAGTACTTC.

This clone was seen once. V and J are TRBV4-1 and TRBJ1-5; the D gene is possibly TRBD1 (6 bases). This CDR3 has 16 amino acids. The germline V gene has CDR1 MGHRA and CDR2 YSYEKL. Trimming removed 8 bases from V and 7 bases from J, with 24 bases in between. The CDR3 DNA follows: TGCGCCAGCCAAGATACCCCGGGGAGGGGGGACCAGCCCCAGCATTTT. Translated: CASQDTPGRGDQPQHF.